Listed below are T cell receptor beta chains from one sample, sequenced in a study of human T cells and chemical hapten exposure. TCRdb itself ran the RACE reads through MiXCR, one entry per CDR3 protein. The sample lists more than 70,000 distinct CDR3 sequences, approximately 12% occurring once. The sample consisted of whole blood, taken in connection with sensitization to the hapten diphenylcyclopropenone (DPC). The receptor set was obtained from a woman aged 55-70 years with alopecia areata. Some clones in this sample may be carry-over from other donors' samples. The CDR3 runs from the conserved cysteine through the conserved F or W. Clone size is not always given. Where it is, it says once, few, many or a class for expanded clones.

J gene,V gene,clone size,CDR3 protein
TRBJ2-1,TRBV28,NA,CASSTPTGLYNEQFF
TRBJ1-6,TRBV27,many,CASSLVGINSPLHF
TRBJ2-7,TRBV5-6,many,CASSNRVSYEQYF
TRBJ1-1,TRBV4-1,NA,CASSHGTANTEAFF
TRBJ2-1,TRBV5-4,NA,CASSWGGGLSYNEQFF
TRBJ1-5,TRBV19,few,CASRLEFGTLSNQPQHF
TRBJ1-6,TRBV20-1,NA,CSARDLAGQTHNSPLHF
TRBJ2-1,TRBV7-8,many,CASSLRSVAGNNEQFF
TRBJ1-1,TRBV20-1,many,CSARYVTEAFF
TRBJ2-5,TRBV10-3,many,CAISEMSSGPMQQAQYF
TRBJ2-1,TRBV15,many,CATSTTGLLTYNEQFF
TRBJ1-2,TRBV20-1,many,CSAIGSRGYTF
TRBJ1-2,TRBV20-1,many,CSGQQGHDYGYTF
TRBJ1-5,TRBV19,many,CASSSAFDRGGQHF
TRBJ1-1,TRBV6-2/TRBV6-3,many,CASSFRSQGTEAFF
TRBJ1-1,TRBV2,many,CASRKGQGVTNTEAFF
TRBJ2-2,TRBV7-2,few,CASSSRPQTTSGGAWAAGELFF
TRBJ1-2,TRBV5-1,NA,CASSLGGLRGRSYGYTF
TRBJ2-7,TRBV5-1,NA,CASSLAGTSNGYEQYF
TRBJ2-7,TRBV6-5,many,CASSSLRGLGEQYF
TRBJ1-2,TRBV9,many,CASSADRVSLGYTF
TRBJ1-2,TRBV5-1,many,CASSTGGQQYYGYTF
TRBJ1-1,TRBV10-3,many,CAISAGGHTEAFF
TRBJ1-5,TRBV4-1,few,CASSQTSPTGSNQPQHF
TRBJ1-1,TRBV7-2,many,CASSPGQSNTEAFF
TRBJ2-1,TRBV5-8,few,CASSLAGTSGVDNEQFF
TRBJ1-1,TRBV7-9,many,CASSLGLPVGAFF
TRBJ1-1,TRBV11-2,many,CASSLDQNWGEAFF
TRBJ1-1,TRBV18,NA,CASSPRIRAWTEAFF
TRBJ2-6,TRBV19,NA,CASSIDGGAGKSGANVLTF
TRBJ1-4,TRBV12-3/TRBV12-4,NA,CASSLLAEGEKLFF
TRBJ1-2,TRBV3-1,few,CASSQADYGYTF
TRBJ2-1,TRBV7-9,few,CASRATAGNEQFF
TRBJ2-4,TRBV9,NA,CASSVGGLAEIKNIQYF
TRBJ2-7,TRBV5-1,NA,CASSPGQGSNEQYF
TRBJ1-4,TRBV9,many,CASSVSAHTREKLFF
TRBJ1-1,TRBV18,many,CASSTAGLNTEAFF
TRBJ2-1,TRBV29-1,many,CSITGFPGNEQFF
TRBJ2-3,TRBV5-5,NA,CASSLGDFADTQYF
TRBJ1-2,TRBV6-5,few,CASSTSQRTLYGYTF